This is a list of T cell receptor beta chains from one sample in a study of blood T cell repertoires in COVID-19. The data were produced by immunoSEQ multiplex PCR, yet TCRdb's version contains in-frame clones alone and is incomplete. The repertoire includes some 270,000 clones, 85% to 95% of them detected once, and about 3% sits in the top ten. The specimen sequenced was PBMCs or T cells enriched from blood (not recorded which). The receptors come from a man aged 40-55 years who had been exposed to COVID-19. CDR3s include the opening cysteine and the closing phenylalanine or tryptophan. A D gene is named only where the DNA matches it firmly. Clone size, where shown, is once, few, many, or a class for clones that have expanded.

>NA|NA|TRBJ1-6|TRBV30
TGTGCCTGGAAGGACGTCGGAGGGTATAATTCACCCCTCCACTTT
CAWKDVGGYNSPLHF
>TRBD2|NA|TRBJ2-3|TRBV28
TGTGCCAGCAGTTTTAGACTAGCGGGAGTAGCTACGCAGTATTTT
CASSFRLAGVATQYF
>TRBD2|NA|TRBJ2-7|TRBV27
TGTGCCAGCAGTTCCACCGGAGCGGGGGGCTCCTACGAGCAGTACTTC
CASSSTGAGGSYEQYF
>TRBD2|NA|TRBJ2-7|TRBV9
TGTGCCAGCAGCGTAGCTGCGGGAGCGTCCTACGAGCAGTACTTC
CASSVAAGASYEQYF
>NA|NA|TRBJ2-2|TRBV7-3
TGTGCCAGCAGTTCAGGTCCCACGAAAACCGGGGAGCTGTTTTTT
CASSSGPTKTGELFF
>TRBD2|NA|TRBJ2-7|TRBV14
TGTGCCAGCAGCCAAGACTGGGGGGGGATATCCTACGAGCAGTACTTC
CASSQDWGGISYEQYF
>TRBD1|NA|TRBJ1-5|TRBV19
TGTGCCAGTAGTATACATGGGACAGGGGCTGATCAGCCCCAGCATTTT
CASSIHGTGADQPQHF
>TRBD1|few|TRBJ1-3|TRBV6-6
TGTGCCAGCAGATCGGGACAGGGCTCTGGAAACACCATATATTTT
CASRSGQGSGNTIYF
>NA|NA|TRBJ2-5|TRBV3-1/TRBV3-2
TGTGCCAGCAGCCTACGGGATGAGACCCAGTACTTC
CASSLRDETQYF
>NA|NA|TRBJ2-7|TRBV7-2
TGTGCCAGCAGCTCTAGCTCCTACGAGCAGTACTTC
CASSSSSYEQYF
>TRBD1|NA|TRBJ2-3|TRBV29-1
TGCAGCGTTGAGCCCACCGCGCGAGGGACAGGGGATCCAGATACGCAGTATTTT
CSVEPTARGTGDPDTQYF
>TRBD2|NA|TRBJ2-3|TRBV29-1
TGCAGCGCCGGGACTAGCGGGAGGGCAGATACGCAGTATTTT
CSAGTSGRADTQYF
>TRBD1|NA|TRBJ2-7|TRBV5-1
TGCGCCAGTCGACAGGGGACCGACGAGCAGTACTTC
CASRQGTDEQYF
>NA|NA|TRBJ1-5|TRBV7-9
TGTGCCAGCAGCTCCATTGCCAACCGGGGACAACCCAATCAGCCCCAGCATTTT
CASSSIANRGQPNQPQHF
>TRBD1|once|TRBJ2-2|TRBV5-1
TGCGCCAGCAGCACAGGGGGCGCGGCCACCGGGGAGCTGTTTTTT
CASSTGGAATGELFF
>NA|NA|TRBJ1-1|TRBV28
TGTGCCAGCACTCCAGGGCCCCCCGGGGGAGCTTTCTTT
CASTPGPPGGAFF
>NA|NA|TRBJ2-1|TRBV9
TGTGCCAGCAGCCCAACCGGCTCCTACAATGAGCAGTTCTTC
CASSPTGSYNEQFF
>TRBD2|NA|TRBJ2-3|TRBV20-1
TGCAGTGCTAGTGCTCTAGCGGGAGGCCGTAGCACAGATACGCAGTATTTT
CSASALAGGRSTDTQYF
>NA|NA|TRBJ2-7|TRBV7-9
TGTGCCAGCAGCGGCAGGGGATTCTACGAGCAGTACTTC
CASSGRGFYEQYF
>NA|NA|TRBJ1-5|TRBV19
TGTGCCAGTAAAACGACCGGGACAAGCAATCAGCCCCAGCATTTT
CASKTTGTSNQPQHF
>NA|NA|TRBJ2-5|TRBV11-2
TGTGCCAGCAGCTTAGAAACGGGAGTGGGAGAGACCCAGTACTTC
CASSLETGVGETQYF
>TRBD1|NA|TRBJ1-2|TRBV7-8
TGTGCCAGCAGCTCGACAGGGGTTGACTATGGCTACACCTTC
CASSSTGVDYGYTF
>TRBD1|once|TRBJ1-1|TRBV29-1
TGCAGCGCTGACGGACAGGGTGGAATGAACACTGAAGCTTTCTTT
CSADGQGGMNTEAFF
>NA|NA|TRBJ1-1|TRBV28
TGTGCCACCTTAGGGGGCACTGAAGCTTTCTTT
CATLGGTEAFF
>TRBD1|NA|TRBJ2-2|TRBV27
TGTGCCAGCAGCAGGACAGGGGGCGTGACCGGGGAGCTGTTTTTT
CASSRTGGVTGELFF
>NA|NA|TRBJ2-4|TRBV19
TGTGCCAGTAGTATTCCACAGTTAGCCAAAAACATTCAGTACTTC
CASSIPQLAKNIQYF
>TRBD2|NA|TRBJ2-2|TRBV5-1
TGCGCCAGCAGCACCACACCCGGGAGGGCCGACACCGGGGAGCTGTTTTTT
CASSTTPGRADTGELFF
>NA|NA|TRBJ1-1|TRBV2
TGTGCCAGCAGACTACAGGGTAACACTGAAGCTTTCTTT
CASRLQGNTEAFF
>TRBD1|NA|TRBJ1-1|TRBV7-9
TGTGCCAGCAGCTCTAATGGACAGGGTTTCACTGAAGCTTTCTTT
CASSSNGQGFTEAFF
>TRBD2|NA|TRBJ2-1|TRBV24-1
TGTGCCACCAGTGATTTGAGGACTAGCGGATACAATGAGCAGTTCTTC
CATSDLRTSGYNEQFF
>TRBD2|NA|TRBJ2-5|TRBV11-2
TGTGCCAGCAAACGACCGGGACTAGCGGGAGGAGAGACCCAGTACTTC
CASKRPGLAGGETQYF
>NA|NA|TRBJ2-1|TRBV5-1
TGCGCCAGCAGCTTGGGCCCGTTCGCCAAGTGGTGGGAGAACCCCCTCTGGGCCTACAATGAGCAGTTCTTC
CASSLGPFAKWWENPLWAYNEQFF
>NA|few|TRBJ2-7|TRBV14
TGTGCCAGCAGCGCGACCTACGAGCAGTACTTC
CASSATYEQYF
>NA|NA|TRBJ2-5|TRBV30
TGTGCCTGGAGTGTAGAGAGGGAGACCCAGTACTTC
CAWSVERETQYF
>NA|once|TRBJ2-7|TRBV5-4
TGTGCCAGCAGCTTCCAGGGGCCCATCTCCTACGAGCAGTACTTC
CASSFQGPISYEQYF
>TRBD2|NA|TRBJ2-2|TRBV6-1
TGTGCCAGCAGTGAATCAGCGGGAGGGGAATCCGGGGAGCTGTTTTTT
CASSESAGGESGELFF
>NA|NA|TRBJ2-2|TRBV4-3
TGCGCCAGCAGCCAAGGACGGGAAACCGGGGAGCTGTTTTTT
CASSQGRETGELFF
>NA|NA|TRBJ2-4|TRBV19
NA
CASSTSAGLAKNIQYF
>TRBD2|once|TRBJ2-7|TRBV7-9
TGTGCCAGCAGCCCGACGGGACTAGCGATTTACGAGCAGTACTTC
CASSPTGLAIYEQYF
>TRBD2|NA|TRBJ2-1|TRBV7-2
TGTGCCAGTCTAGCGGGAGGGCCGAATGAGCAGTTCTTC
CASLAGGPNEQFF
>NA|NA|TRBJ1-5|TRBV5-1
TGCGCCAGCAGCTTGGGGACAGAAGTCCATCAGCCCCAGCATTTT
CASSLGTEVHQPQHF
>NA|NA|TRBJ2-1|TRBV6-5
TGTGCCAGCAGCCCCGGGGAAAAGCAGTTCTTC
CASSPGEKQFF
>NA|NA|TRBJ1-1|TRBV10-3
TGTGCCATCAGTGAAAAAACAGGGAGGGGTGAAGCTTTCTTT
CAISEKTGRGEAFF
>TRBD2|NA|TRBJ2-7|TRBV5-1
TGCGCCAGCAGCTTGGAACTTGCTAGCGGGAGAGCCTACGAGCAGTACTTC
CASSLELASGRAYEQYF
>NA|NA|TRBJ1-2|TRBV11-3
TGTGCCAGCAGCTTAGTTTTCAGGGCGGAATTGTATGGCTACACCTTC
CASSLVFRAELYGYTF
>NA|NA|TRBJ1-5|TRBV7-2
TGTGCCAGCAGCTTTACAGGGCAAAGGGGGCAGCCCCAGCATTTT
CASSFTGQRGQPQHF
>TRBD1|NA|TRBJ2-7|TRBV5-1
TGCGCCAGCAGCCCAGGACAGGGGCTATCCTACGAGCAGTACTTC
CASSPGQGLSYEQYF
>TRBD1|NA|TRBJ1-5|TRBV7-9
TGTGCCAGCAGCTTCGGGACAGACAGCAATCAGCCCCAGCATTTT
CASSFGTDSNQPQHF
>NA|few|TRBJ1-6|TRBV30
TGTGCCTGGGCGGCTCGGGTTTCACCCCTCCACTTT
CAWAARVSPLHF
>TRBD1|NA|TRBJ1-4|TRBV28
TGTGCCAGCAGTCCGTGGGCGGACAGGGATGGTGAAAAACTGTTTTTT
CASSPWADRDGEKLFF
>TRBD1|NA|TRBJ2-1|TRBV30
TGTGCCTGGAGACAGAGAGGGACAGCAGTGAGGAATGAGCAGTTCTTC
CAWRQRGTAVRNEQFF
>NA|NA|TRBJ1-1|TRBV5-6
TGTGCCAGCAGCTCGTTCGGGACTCCCGGCACTGAAGCTTTCTTT
CASSSFGTPGTEAFF
>NA|NA|TRBJ2-7|TRBV5-1
TGCGCCAGCAGCTTGGGGCAGGGACTCTACGAGCAGTACTTC
CASSLGQGLYEQYF